Given below is one T cell receptor beta chain in context. The sample belongs to a study of T-cell reconstitution after alpha-beta-depleted transplantation in children. Germline values: CDR1 SGHRS, CDR2 YFSETQ. The CDR3 is 14 amino acids. Unmatched junction bases numbered 6, after V lost 4 bases and J lost 5 bases. Unique molecular identifiers were incorporated when the TCRbeta library was constructed. MiXCR, applied by TCRdb to the PCR reads, yields one record per CDR3 protein. The table lists over 200,000 distinct CDR3 sequences, 11% of them singletons, with 25% to 30% in the top ten. Sequenced material: PBMCs, taken before TCRalphabeta/CD19-depleted stem cell transplant. This receptor was identified in a child less than two years old with acute myeloid leukemia, due to receive a stem cell transplant. V gene TRBV5-1 combines with J gene TRBJ2-5; 9 bases agree with TRBD2. DNA for the CDR3: TGCGCCAGCAGCACTGGACTAGCGTGGGAGACCCAGTACTTC. As protein: CASSTGLAWETQYF. The whole variable domain, remainder taken from reference TRBV5-1 and TRBJ2-5, is KAGVTQTPRYLIKTRGQQVTLSCSPISGHRSVSWYQQTPGQGLQFLFEYFSETQRNKGNFPGRFSGRQFSNSRSEMNVSTLELGDSALYLCASSTGLAWETQYFGPGTRLLVL.